Detailed here is one T cell receptor (beta chain). There are a few counts of this clonotype. Its antigen specificity is not known. Base qualities are not at hand, and no much larger clone is one base apart. The data originate from a study of CD8 T cells in ankylosing spondylitis (dated by TCRdb to 2016 to 2017). Concerning the study at large: To find TCR variants linked to disease, the study profiled T cell receptor beta repertoires in ankylosing spondylitis patients and healthy donors. The whole study cohort included roughly 110 healthy donors and under 30 ankylosing spondylitis patients. Peripheral blood was sampled, and synovial fluid was also collected from ankylosing spondylitis patients.

What the study reported, not specific to this receptor: Some of the motif variants had been reported before in the synovial fluid and blood of reactive arthritis patients, a finding that suggests common disease-initiation mechanisms. The disease-linked clones showed a CD8+ phenotype and occurred at relatively low frequencies in peripheral blood. Blood from ankylosing spondylitis patients appeared to be characterized by a TCR beta motif composed of under 10 highly homologous amino acid variants. According to the report, matched synovial fluid samples from ankylosing spondylitis patients were significantly enriched for the disease-linked clones.

Per the germline V gene, SGHDT is the CDR1 and YYEEEE is the CDR2. The CDR3 contains 15 residues, cysteine and phenylalanine counted. The read is trimmed to its CDR3 DNA, 45 bases read in frame from base 1. V was cut back by 3 bases and J by 0 bases, leaving a gap of 7 bases between them. Instrument used: Illumina HiSeq 2500. Quantitative 5'-RACE with molecular barcodes was used to prepare TCR beta libraries. Regarding the original processing steps: A new computational method, built on a probabilistic model of VDJ rearrangement, was used to identify disease-linked TCR variants. TCRdb cleaned the public reads at Q25 with fastp, built clones with MiXCR and kept in-frame beta chains. Merged by CDR3 protein, the rows form single entries marked with the most common genes and DNA. The V and J calls were determined by TCRdb, not by the authors. Within this sample are 220,000 or so distinct CDR3 sequences, with about 10% of them counted one time only. The ten largest clonotypes hold approximately 20% of the sample.

This receptor was taken from a male donor with ankylosing spondylitis or in good health (not recorded which). The sequence links TRBV5-6 to TRBJ2-6; TRBD1 is a possible D gene, resting on 5 matching bases. The specimen sequenced was blood, either unsorted or a sorted T cell fraction (not recorded which). The CDR3 loop reads CASSSTGSGANVLTF. The DNA sequence is given as TGTGCCAGCAGCTCCACAGGCTCTGGGGCCAACGTCCTGACTTTC.